Listed below are T cell receptor beta chains from one sample, sequenced in a study of blood T cell repertoires in COVID-19. The protocol was immunoSEQ multiplex PCR, while the TCRdb copy is restricted to in-frame clones and leaves out a portion. The sample lists about 220,000 clones, roughly 82% occurring once. Sequenced: peripheral blood. The receptors originated from a woman aged 65 to 85 with acute or convalescent COVID-19. The CDR3 runs from the conserved cysteine through the conserved F or W. The D gene is left open where the match is weak. The size field is filled for only some rows; it gives once, few, many or a size class.

v_gene: TRBV9
d_gene: TRBD2
abundance: -
j_gene: TRBJ2-3
CDR3aa: CASSSTSVGTDTQYF
CDR3nt: TGTGCCAGCAGCTCGACTAGCGTTGGGACAGATACGCAGTATTTT

v_gene: TRBV3-1/TRBV3-2
d_gene: -
abundance: -
j_gene: TRBJ1-2
CDR3aa: CASSQVYRGTQSNYGYTF
CDR3nt: TGTGCCAGCAGCCAAGTTTATAGAGGGACTCAATCTAACTATGGCTACACCTTC

v_gene: TRBV5-1
d_gene: -
abundance: -
j_gene: TRBJ2-2
CDR3aa: CASSLAEQGLTGELFF
CDR3nt: TGCGCCAGCAGCTTGGCCGAACAGGGCCTCACCGGGGAGCTGTTTTTT

v_gene: TRBV21-1
d_gene: -
abundance: -
j_gene: TRBJ1-5
CDR3aa: CASSKEPGYQPQHF
CDR3nt: TGTGCCAGCAGCAAAGAGCCGGGTTATCAGCCCCAGCATTTT

v_gene: TRBV6-2/TRBV6-3
d_gene: TRBD1
abundance: -
j_gene: TRBJ2-1
CDR3aa: CASSSGTGYNEQFF
CDR3nt: TGTGCCAGCAGTTCCGGGACAGGCTACAATGAGCAGTTCTTC

v_gene: TRBV5-4
d_gene: TRBD1
abundance: -
j_gene: TRBJ1-4
CDR3aa: CASSLDRQGEEKLFF
CDR3nt: TGTGCCAGCAGCTTGGATCGACAGGGGGAGGAAAAACTGTTTTTT

v_gene: TRBV19
d_gene: -
abundance: -
j_gene: TRBJ2-1
CDR3aa: CASSIEGPVYNEQFF
CDR3nt: TGTGCCAGTAGTATAGAGGGGCCCGTCTACAATGAGCAGTTCTTC

v_gene: TRBV6-5
d_gene: -
abundance: -
j_gene: TRBJ1-1
CDR3aa: CASSYSPGLNTEAFF
CDR3nt: TGTGCCAGCAGTTACTCGCCGGGGTTGAACACTGAAGCTTTCTTT

v_gene: TRBV7-9
d_gene: -
abundance: -
j_gene: TRBJ2-7
CDR3aa: CASSLAGTPVPEQYF
CDR3nt: TGTGCCAGCAGCTTAGCCGGGACACCGGTGCCCGAGCAGTACTTC

v_gene: TRBV7-9
d_gene: -
abundance: -
j_gene: TRBJ1-6
CDR3aa: CASSSAVGPVSSYNSPLHF
CDR3nt: TGTGCCAGCAGCTCAGCCGTTGGTCCAGTAAGCTCCTATAATTCACCCCTCCACTTT

v_gene: TRBV7-6
d_gene: TRBD1
abundance: -
j_gene: TRBJ1-2
CDR3aa: CASSLARTGPYGYTF
CDR3nt: TGTGCCAGCAGCTTAGCGAGGACAGGCCCCTATGGCTACACCTTC

v_gene: TRBV27
d_gene: -
abundance: -
j_gene: TRBJ2-7
CDR3aa: CASSFLGGGGESYEQYF
CDR3nt: TGTGCCAGCAGTTTCCTGGGGGGTGGAGGGGAATCCTACGAGCAGTACTTC

v_gene: TRBV2
d_gene: -
abundance: -
j_gene: TRBJ1-1
CDR3aa: CASRKLSGNTEAFF
CDR3nt: TGTGCCAGCAGGAAACTAAGCGGGAACACTGAAGCTTTCTTT

v_gene: TRBV4-3
d_gene: TRBD1
abundance: -
j_gene: TRBJ1-5
CDR3aa: CASSQEGKGAGQPQHF
CDR3nt: TGCGCCAGCAGCCAAGAAGGCAAGGGGGCAGGGCAGCCCCAGCATTTT

v_gene: TRBV12-3/TRBV12-4
d_gene: -
abundance: -
j_gene: TRBJ1-5
CDR3aa: CASSLSLDQPQHF
CDR3nt: TGTGCCAGCAGTTTGAGTCTTGATCAGCCCCAGCATTTT

v_gene: TRBV7-9
d_gene: TRBD1
abundance: -
j_gene: TRBJ1-2
CDR3aa: CASSFDRVFGYTF
CDR3nt: TGTGCCAGCAGCTTTGACAGGGTCTTTGGCTACACCTTC

v_gene: TRBV2
d_gene: TRBD1
abundance: once
j_gene: TRBJ1-2
CDR3aa: CASSQGAGNYGYTF
CDR3nt: TGTGCCAGCAGTCAGGGGGCGGGCAACTATGGCTACACCTTC

v_gene: TRBV5-1
d_gene: -
abundance: few
j_gene: TRBJ2-7
CDR3aa: CASSFEASSYEQYF
CDR3nt: TGCGCCAGCAGCTTTGAGGCCAGCTCCTACGAGCAGTACTTC

v_gene: TRBV7-9
d_gene: TRBD2
abundance: -
j_gene: TRBJ2-5
CDR3aa: CASSSGTNKETQYF
CDR3nt: TGTGCCAGCAGCTCCGGGACTAATAAAGAGACCCAGTACTTC

v_gene: TRBV5-6
d_gene: TRBD1
abundance: -
j_gene: TRBJ2-7
CDR3aa: CASSFRGPTYEQYF
CDR3nt: TGTGCCAGCAGCTTCAGGGGGCCGACCTACGAGCAGTACTTC

v_gene: TRBV6-5
d_gene: TRBD1
abundance: few
j_gene: TRBJ1-2
CDR3aa: CASSYSGQGISGYTF
CDR3nt: TGTGCCAGCAGTTACTCGGGACAGGGGATCTCTGGCTACACCTTC

v_gene: TRBV28
d_gene: -
abundance: -
j_gene: TRBJ1-5
CDR3aa: CASSSGAVNQPQHF
CDR3nt: TGTGCCAGCAGTTCAGGGGCGGTCAATCAGCCCCAGCATTTT

v_gene: TRBV7-2
d_gene: -
abundance: -
j_gene: TRBJ2-3
CDR3aa: CASSFVFTDTQYF
CDR3nt: TGTGCCAGCAGCTTTGTCTTCACAGATACGCAGTATTTT

v_gene: TRBV10-3
d_gene: -
abundance: -
j_gene: TRBJ1-1
CDR3aa: CAISESGGTEAFF
CDR3nt: TGTGCCATCAGTGAGTCCGGGGGAACTGAAGCTTTCTTT

v_gene: TRBV3-1/TRBV3-2
d_gene: TRBD2
abundance: once
j_gene: TRBJ2-3
CDR3aa: CASSQDEAGGVLSTDTQYF
CDR3nt: TGTGCCAGCAGCCAAGACGAGGCGGGGGGGGTCTTAAGCACAGATACGCAGTATTTT

v_gene: TRBV2
d_gene: TRBD1
abundance: -
j_gene: TRBJ2-1
CDR3aa: CASTTGGVRYNEQFF
CDR3nt: TGTGCCAGCACTACAGGGGGTGTCCGCTACAATGAGCAGTTCTTC

v_gene: TRBV10-3
d_gene: -
abundance: -
j_gene: TRBJ2-6
CDR3aa: CAISGGGISGANVLTF
CDR3nt: TGTGCCATCAGTGGTGGGGGGATCTCTGGGGCCAACGTCCTGACTTTC

v_gene: TRBV18
d_gene: -
abundance: -
j_gene: TRBJ2-7
CDR3aa: CASSPPWQDTYEQYF
CDR3nt: TGTGCCAGCTCACCACCGTGGCAGGACACCTACGAGCAGTACTTC

v_gene: TRBV25-1
d_gene: TRBD2
abundance: -
j_gene: TRBJ2-3
CDR3aa: CASRQPQLAGVTDTQYF
CDR3nt: TGTGCCAGCAGGCAGCCCCAACTAGCGGGAGTCACAGATACGCAGTATTTT